These T cell receptor beta chains were read from a single sample in a study of T cells in localized non-small cell lung cancer. The assay was immunoSEQ multiplex PCR, and TCRdb's table has in-frame clones only and misses some. There are about 1,400 clones in the sample; less than 30% occur only once, and 7.7% lies in the top ten. Sequenced here: normal lung tissue next to the tumor, sampled before any cancer treatment. Source of these receptors: a man aged 18 to 50 with stage II lung adenocarcinoma. The CDR3 runs from the conserved cysteine through the conserved F or W. The D gene is left open where the match is weak. The size of a clone is reported for some rows only, either as once, few or many, or as a class for expanded clones.

V	length	D	size	J	CDR3	DNA
TRBV5-1	16	.	.	TRBJ1-6	CASSIAGFEGNSPLHF	TGCGCCAGCAGCATTGCCGGATTTGAGGGTAATTCACCCCTCCACTTT
TRBV11-1	15	.	few	TRBJ2-2	CASSLQQGGTGELFF	TGTGCCAGCAGCTTACAACAGGGAGGTACCGGGGAGCTGTTTTTT
TRBV28	15	.	.	TRBJ2-7	CASSLGGADSYEQYF	TGTGCCAGCAGTTTAGGGGGGGCAGACTCCTACGAGCAGTACTTC
TRBV7-5	17	.	.	TRBJ2-4	CASSPRDRDVSKNIQYF	TGTGCCAGCAGCCCGAGGGACAGGGACGTGTCCAAAAACATTCAGTACTTC
TRBV23-1	18	TRBD1	.	TRBJ2-5	CASSQFHLGTGFQETQYF	TGCGCCAGCAGTCAATTCCATTTGGGGACAGGATTCCAAGAGACCCAGTACTTC
TRBV12-5	14	.	.	TRBJ1-2	CASGPHDGNYGYTF	TGTGCTAGTGGTCCACATGACGGGAACTATGGCTACACCTTC
TRBV19	16	.	.	TRBJ1-2	CASSPSGQSSNYGYTF	TGTGCCAGTAGTCCGAGTGGACAGTCGTCTAACTATGGCTACACCTTC
TRBV11-3	15	.	.	TRBJ1-1	CASSARQETPTEAFF	TGTGCCAGCAGCGCGAGACAGGAGACACCCACTGAAGCTTTCTTT
TRBV6-8	15	.	few	TRBJ1-1	CAVSGTAPTNTEAFF	TGTGCCGTCTCAGGGACGGCTCCGACGAACACTGAAGCTTTCTTT
TRBV30	15	TRBD1	few	TRBJ1-4	CAWNRGIATNEKLFF	TGTGCCTGGAACAGGGGGATTGCAACTAATGAAAAACTGTTTTTT
TRBV6-8	14	.	few	TRBJ1-2	CASSNSLGSYGYTF	TGTGCCAGCAGCAACAGCCTGGGCAGCTATGGCTACACCTTC
TRBV5-1	14	.	.	TRBJ2-2	CASRGHTNTGELFF	TGCGCCAGCAGGGGCCACACGAACACCGGGGAGCTGTTTTTT
TRBV28	14	.	few	TRBJ1-4	CASSLTGTNEKLFF	TGTGCCAGCAGTTTGACAGGTACCAATGAAAAACTGTTTTTT
TRBV10-2	15	.	.	TRBJ2-7	CASSESGGTIYEQYF	TGCGCCAGCAGTGAATCCGGGGGTACTATCTACGAGCAGTACTTC
TRBV9	14	TRBD1	few	TRBJ1-5	CASMGTGGNQPQHF	TGTGCCAGCATGGGGACAGGGGGCAATCAGCCCCAGCATTTT
TRBV6-8	17	.	.	TRBJ2-2	CASSYRAGASNTGELFF	TGTGCCAGCAGTTACAGGGCGGGGGCTTCTAACACCGGGGAGCTGTTTTTT
TRBV28	16	.	large	TRBJ2-1	CASSLHHGSSYNEQFF	TGTGCCAGCAGTTTACATCACGGGAGCTCCTACAATGAGCAGTTCTTC
TRBV15	16	.	.	TRBJ2-5	CATSREYRGGGETQYF	TGTGCCACCAGCAGGGAGTATCGAGGGGGAGGCGAGACCCAGTACTTC
TRBV11-3	15	.	medium-sized	TRBJ1-5	CASSLEGNSNQPQHF	TGTGCCAGCAGCTTAGAGGGGAACAGCAATCAGCCCCAGCATTTT
TRBV11-3	16	.	medium-sized	TRBJ2-3	CASSLGFGSGTDTQYF	TGTGCCAGCAGCTTAGGCTTTGGTAGCGGAACAGATACGCAGTATTTT
TRBV18	16	TRBD1	.	TRBJ2-2	CASSRIRDRYTGELFF	TGTGCCAGCTCACGTATCCGGGACAGATACACCGGGGAGCTGTTTTTT
TRBV11-3	16	TRBD1	.	TRBJ1-2	CASSPGGTGSLYGYTF	TGTGCCAGCAGCCCAGGGGGGACGGGGTCCCTCTATGGCTACACCTTC
TRBV15	17	TRBD2	.	TRBJ2-7	CATSRDSWSGGPYEQYF	TGTGCCACCAGCAGAGATAGTTGGTCGGGGGGGCCTTACGAGCAGTACTTC
TRBV6-8	19	TRBD1	medium-sized	TRBJ1-5	CASRFPGDRGLLGNQPQHF	TGTGCCAGCAGATTCCCGGGGGACAGGGGGCTTTTAGGCAATCAGCCCCAGCATTTT
TRBV30	11	.	once	TRBJ2-3	CAWRSTDTQYF	TGTGCCTGGAGGAGCACAGATACGCAGTATTTT
TRBV10-3	13	.	.	TRBJ2-7	CAISETGNYEQYF	TGTGCCATCAGTGAGACAGGGAACTACGAGCAGTACTTC
TRBV6-8	15	.	few	TRBJ1-2	CASSYVAGRAYGYTF	TGTGCCAGCAGTTACGTAGCGGGCAGGGCCTATGGCTACACCTTC
TRBV11-3	15	.	few	TRBJ1-1	CASSPPEGQNTEAFF	TGTGCCAGCAGCCCCCCCGAGGGACAGAACACTGAAGCTTTCTTT
TRBV18	14	TRBD1	.	TRBJ2-1	CASSRTGRIGEQFF	TGTGCCAGCTCACGGACAGGTCGGATAGGTGAGCAGTTCTTC
TRBV18	15	.	.	TRBJ2-3	CASSPPEGWTDTQYF	TGTGCCAGCTCACCACCGGAGGGGTGGACAGATACGCAGTATTTT
TRBV6-8	13	.	.	TRBJ2-3	CASLGRSPDTQYF	TGTGCCTCTTTAGGTCGCTCCCCAGATACGCAGTATTTT
TRBV28	14	.	.	TRBJ2-7	CASSFYPGEDEQYF	TGTGCCAGCAGTTTCTACCCAGGGGAAGACGAGCAGTACTTC
TRBV6-8	15	.	few	TRBJ2-4	CASSYSTGAKNIQYF	TGTGCCAGCAGTTACTCGACGGGGGCCAAAAACATTCAGTACTTC
TRBV28	13	.	.	TRBJ2-7	CASSLGTSYEQYF	TGTGCCAGCAGTTTAGGGACCTCCTACGAGCAGTACTTC
TRBV6-8	15	TRBD1	few	TRBJ1-2	CASSYFLQGANGYTF	TGTGCCAGCAGTTACTTTCTTCAGGGGGCGAATGGCTACACCTTC
TRBV6-8	17	.	.	TRBJ2-6	CASTPRQEGPGANVLTF	TGTGCCAGCACTCCCCGACAAGAAGGACCCGGGGCCAACGTCCTGACTTTC
TRBV5-1	14	.	.	TRBJ2-7	CASSFAGARYEQYF	TGCGCCAGCAGCTTTGCGGGGGCACGGTACGAGCAGTACTTC
TRBV5-5	16	TRBD1	few	TRBJ2-1	CASSSTLTGDGNEQFF	TGTGCCAGCAGCTCTACCCTCACAGGGGACGGCAATGAGCAGTTCTTC
TRBV9	15	TRBD1	few	TRBJ2-7	CASSVEQGPTYEQYF	TGTGCCAGCAGCGTAGAACAGGGGCCTACCTACGAGCAGTACTTC
TRBV18	14	.	few	TRBJ2-2	CASSFGTDTGELFF	TGTGCCAGCTCCTTCGGGACGGATACCGGGGAGCTGTTTTTT
TRBV11-3	15	.	few	TRBJ2-3	CASSPGTTETDTQYF	TGTGCCAGCAGCCCCGGGACCACAGAAACAGATACGCAGTATTTT
TRBV9	12	.	.	TRBJ2-7	CASSTQPTGQYF	TGTGCCAGCAGCACCCAACCGACAGGGCAGTACTTC
TRBV14	18	TRBD2	.	TRBJ2-3	CASSQGRRGDPSTDTQYF	TGTGCCAGCAGCCAAGGGCGACGGGGGGACCCTAGCACAGATACGCAGTATTTT
TRBV12-2	15	.	.	TRBJ1-4	CASSLGGQSNEKLFF	TGTGCCAGTTCTTTGGGGGGACAGAGCAATGAAAAACTGTTTTTT
TRBV9	17	TRBD1	.	TRBJ2-4	CASTFRDRGVAKNIQYF	TGTGCCAGCACCTTCCGCGACAGGGGGGTAGCCAAAAACATTCAGTACTTC
TRBV11-3	14	.	few	TRBJ1-4	CASSPSYLDEKLFF	TGTGCCAGCAGCCCCAGTTATCTGGATGAAAAACTGTTTTTT
TRBV6-8	14	TRBD1	.	TRBJ2-3	CASNPTGPSPTQYF	TGTGCCAGCAACCCGACAGGGCCCTCTCCAACGCAGTATTTT
TRBV19	17	.	.	TRBJ2-2	CASRRTRGLGDTGELFF	TGTGCCAGTAGACGGACCCGTGGGCTGGGGGACACCGGGGAGCTGTTTTTT
TRBV11-3	14	TRBD1	medium-sized	TRBJ1-1	CASSYRQGNTEAFF	TGTGCCAGCAGCTACAGACAGGGGAACACTGAAGCTTTCTTT
TRBV5-1	14	.	.	TRBJ1-2	CASSLGPFNYGYTF	TGCGCCAGCAGCTTGGGGCCCTTTAACTATGGCTACACCTTC
TRBV6-8	15	.	.	TRBJ1-5	CASRSRQTGNQPQHF	TGTGCCAGCAGATCCCGACAGACGGGCAATCAGCCCCAGCATTTT
TRBV6-8	17	.	.	TRBJ2-3	CASSGHRGGTNTDTQYF	TGTGCCAGCAGTGGTCACAGGGGAGGTACGAACACAGATACGCAGTATTTT
TRBV30	13	.	.	TRBJ2-3	CAWSSTGRDTQYF	TGTGCCTGGAGTTCTACAGGGAGGGATACGCAGTATTTT
TRBV6-8	13	.	few	TRBJ2-7	CASSRLGGVEQYF	TGTGCCAGCAGTCGCTTAGGGGGTGTCGAGCAGTACTTC
TRBV30	14	.	.	TRBJ2-2	CAWTRQGITGELFF	TGTGCCTGGACCCGGCAGGGGATAACCGGGGAGCTGTTTTTT
TRBV11-3	14	.	medium-sized	TRBJ2-2	CASSGAGKTGELFF	TGTGCCAGCAGTGGGGCGGGGAAAACCGGGGAGCTGTTTTTT
TRBV11-3	17	.	medium-sized	TRBJ2-1	CASSSTPGDLWINEQFF	TGTGCCAGCAGCTCGACCCCGGGGGACCTTTGGATCAATGAGCAGTTCTTC
TRBV18	15	TRBD2	few	TRBJ2-7	CASSPQAGGPVEQYF	TGTGCCAGCTCACCGCAGGCGGGGGGGCCGGTCGAGCAGTACTTC
TRBV6-8	13	.	few	TRBJ1-2	CAISGVWAYGYTF	TGTGCCATCAGTGGGGTCTGGGCCTATGGCTACACCTTC